What follows describes a single TCR beta chain. The data stem from a study of blood T cell repertoires in COVID-19. About the research overall: The analysed material was cDNA or gDNA that came from T cells, B-cell-depleted T cells, or PBMCs.

In the source study's methods: Using reference gene primer amplification, nucleated cell counts were estimated. Method: immunoSEQ multiplex PCR; TCRdb's copy keeps in-frame clones and lacks some. V, J and clone size are taken as reported in that table, and D and trimming were inferred from the DNA itself. Among around 260,000 clones listed, about nine tenths were seen once. Trimming took off 0 bases at V and 8 bases at J, with 14 bases between the two ends. Germline assignment: CDR1 SGHRS and CDR2 YFSETQ. The CDR3 contains 14 residues. The receptor was derived from a man between 40 and 49 years old who had recovered from COVID-19. The V gene is TRBV5-1, the J gene TRBJ1-1; D may be TRBD1 (5 bases). Sample: peripheral blood. This CDR3 reads CASSLESRQYEAFF. DNA for the CDR3: TGCGCCAGCAGCTTGGAATCCCGACAGTACGAAGCTTTCTTT.